One and the same sample provided the 20 T cell receptor beta chains below, sequenced in a study of T cells in Graves' hyperthyroidism and ophthalmopathy. RNA transcripts served as the template for amplifying TCR beta CDR3 regions. HTBI primers were employed in a first-round RT-PCR of the TCR CDR3. TCRdb re-called the multiplex PCR reads with MiXCR, one entry per CDR3 protein. The sample lists around 450,000 distinct CDR3 sequences; around 14% were seen once. Input material: blood. The receptors derive from a young woman with Graves' hyperthyroidism.

The sample holds many counts of this clonotype. The J gene is TRBJ2-3, the V gene TRBV5-6; 7 bases line up with TRBD2. Per germline, CDR1 SGHDT and CDR2 YYEEEE. The CDR3 runs to 17 residues. V gave up 4 bases and J gave up 4 bases; unmatched junction bases: 15. DNA of the CDR3: TGTGCCAGCAGCGATGAGCCGGGAGGCAGGGAAGCAGATACGCAGTATTTT. Amino acid sequence: CASSDEPGGREADTQYF.

This clonotype was counted ten times or more. The rearrangement joins TRBV6-2 or TRBV6-3 to TRBJ2-7; 8 nucleotides agree with TRBD1. The CDR3 contains 14 residues. V was clipped by 6 bases and J by 5 bases; unmatched bases: 9. CDR1 and CDR2 (germline): MNHEY, SVGEGT. The CDR3 spells CASRPTGGINEQYF. For the CDR3, the DNA is TGTGCCAGCAGGCCAACAGGGGGGATCAACGAGCAGTACTTC.

The V gene is TRBV4-1, the J gene TRBJ1-1; D is unclear. Per germline, CDR1 MGHRA and CDR2 YSYEKL. The V end lost 2 bases, the J end lost 1 base, and 11 bases lay between the germline ends. There are 15 residues in the CDR3. The CDR3 sequence is CASSQSLGSNTEAFF. CDR3 nucleotide sequence: TGCGCCAGCAGCCAAAGTCTGGGGTCGAACACTGAAGCTTTCTTT.

This clonotype was observed many times. The rearrangement uses TRBV20-1 and TRBJ2-7; D possibly corresponds to TRBD1 (6 bases). V lost 8 bases, J lost 2 bases, and 22 bases lay in between. The CDR3 is 15 amino acids. Germline CDR1 DFQATT, CDR2 SNEGSKA (reference sequence). Here the CDR3 reads CSLPKRDTTTYEQYF. DNA for the CDR3: TGCAGTCTCCCCAAAAGGGACACAACAACCTACGAGCAGTACTTC.

This clonotype has at least ten counts. The V and J genes are TRBV18 and TRBJ2-1; perhaps D is TRBD1 or TRBD2 (5 bases each). The CDR3 spans 15 residues. V lost 1 base to trimming and J lost 6 bases, with 13 bases between them. Germline CDR1 and CDR2: KGHSH and LQKENI. The CDR3 DNA follows: TGTGCCAGCTCACCACGGGACGGGATAAGCAATGAGCAGTTCTTC. As protein: CASSPRDGISNEQFF.

V usage is TRBV5-1 and J usage is TRBJ2-5, with D hard to call. The germline V gene has CDR1 SGHRS and CDR2 YFSETQ. V dropped 2 bases and J dropped 9 bases, with 14 bases sitting between them. The CDR3 loop spans 13 amino acids. The CDR3 sequence is CASSLTVAGAQYF. DNA for the CDR3: TGCGCCAGCAGCTTAACCGTCGCCGGCGCCCAGTACTTC.

A few counts support this clonotype. V and J are TRBV6-1 and TRBJ1-2; D may be TRBD1 (5 bases). This CDR3 is built from 15 residues. The ends were cut back, 11 bases at V and 2 bases at J, with 21 bases in the middle. Germline assignment: CDR1 MNHNS and CDR2 SASEGT. This CDR3 reads CARPGGTDVNYGYTF. CDR3 bases: TGTGCCCGCCCGGGGGGGACGGATGTAAACTATGGCTACACCTTC.

This clonotype has just one count. The chain couples TRBV5-4 to TRBJ2-5; TRBD2 matches at 7 bases. Germline V lookup: CDR1 SGHNT, CDR2 YYREEE (reference sequence). The CDR3 loop spans 17 amino acids. The ends lost 1 base at V and 2 bases at J; junction bases unmatched: 11. The CDR3 loop reads CASSLLGRGRGQETQYF. The CDR3 DNA reads TGTGCCAGCAGCTTGTTGGGTAGAGGGCGGGGGCAAGAGACCCAGTACTTC.

This clonotype was observed many times. J is TRBJ1-2 and V is TRBV7-9, with 7 bases identical to TRBD1. Germline CDR1 and CDR2: SEHNR and FQNEAQ (reference sequence). The V gene end was trimmed by 5 bases and the J gene end by 4 bases; junction bases not matched to a gene: 16. The CDR3 is 17 amino acids. CDR3 coding DNA: TGTGCCAGCAGCATGACTCTGGGACAGCCTGGGAGCTATGGCTACACCTTC. This codes for CASSMTLGQPGSYGYTF. Looking up the rest from reference TRBV7-9 and TRBJ1-2 gives the full variable domain: DTGVSQNPRHKITKRGQNVTFRCDPISEHNRLYWYRQTLGQGPEFLTYFQNEAQLEKSRLLSDRFSAERPKGSFSTLEIQRTEQGDSAMYLCASSMTLGQPGSYGYTFGSGTRLTVV.

This rearrangement joins TRBV12-3 or TRBV12-4 to TRBJ2-5; D remains unclear. V was clipped by 3 bases and J by 4 bases, with 18 bases between them. The CDR3 sequence is 16 residues long. The DNA of the CDR3 is TGTGCCAGCAGTTTCATTCCCCGGGTCCGACCAGAGACCCAGTACTTC. Its translation is CASSFIPRVRPETQYF.

This clonotype was counted at least ten times. The chain combines TRBV6-1 with TRBJ2-7; 12 nucleotides align to TRBD2. The CDR3 covers 16 residues. With 7 bases clipped from V and 0 bases from J, the junction kept 7 bases outside the gene matches. Germline V gene lookup returns CDR1 MNHNS and CDR2 SASEGT. CDR3 DNA sequence: TGTGCCAGCATCCAGGGACTAGCGGGCCCCTCCTACGAGCAGTACTTC. Encoded protein: CASIQGLAGPSYEQYF.

This chain links TRBV5-1 with TRBJ1-1; tentative D call: TRBD1 (6 bases). CDR3 length: 17 amino acids. Trimming took off 3 bases at V and 0 bases at J, with 18 bases between the two ends. Germline V gives CDR1 SGHRS, CDR2 YFSETQ. The CDR3 protein is CASSSAGALGMNTEAFF. CDR3 nucleotides: TGCGCCAGCAGCTCGGCAGGGGCCCTGGGGATGAACACTGAAGCTTTCTTT.

V is TRBV7-9 and J is TRBJ2-7, with D perhaps matching TRBD1 (6 bases). CDR1 is SEHNR, CDR2 FQNEAQ, per germline (reference sequence). Trimming took off 8 bases at V and 2 bases at J, with 10 bases between the two ends. This CDR3 contains 12 residues. In DNA, the CDR3 is TGTGCCAGCGAACAGGGCCCCTACGAGCAGTACTTC. Translated: CASEQGPYEQYF.

V and J are TRBV10-2 and TRBJ2-1, with no clear D. Per the germline V gene, CDR1 is WSHSY and CDR2 is SAAADI. The CDR3 has 15 amino acids. Trimming shortened V by 2 bases and J by 6 bases, and 14 bases separated the two germline ends. In nucleotides, the CDR3 is TGCGCCAGCAGTGAGGGCCTCTATAGGGCCAATGAGCAGTTCTTC. Its translation is CASSEGLYRANEQFF.

This clonotype was seen many times. V usage is TRBV11-2 and J usage is TRBJ2-7; D is uncertain. The V gene lost 4 bases and the J gene lost 7 bases, with 8 bases spanning the gap. Germline values: CDR1 SGHAT, CDR2 FQNNGV. This CDR3 spans 11 amino acids. The chain's CDR3 is CASSSGLEQYF. In DNA form, the CDR3 reads TGTGCCAGCAGCTCTGGTTTGGAGCAGTACTTC.

This clonotype has at least ten counts. This chain links TRBV28 with TRBJ2-3; D possibly corresponds to TRBD2 (6 bases). Germline V CDR1 and CDR2: MDHEN, SYDVKM. CDR3 length equals 15 residues. Trimming took off 1 base at V and 0 bases at J, with 8 bases between the two ends. CDR3 amino acids: CASSLSGVSTDTQYF. The CDR3 DNA reads TGTGCCAGCAGTTTATCGGGGGTGAGCACAGATACGCAGTATTTT.

At least ten counts were recorded for this clonotype. CDR3 region: CASRANRVDEQYF. The CDR3 bases are TGTGCCAGCAGAGCGAACAGGGTAGACGAGCAGTACTTC. This chain links TRBV6-1 with TRBJ2-7, with a weak D call TRBD1 (6 bases). The CDR3 has 13 amino acids. V shed 6 bases and J shed 5 bases, with 14 bases lying between them. Germline V lookup: CDR1 MNHNS, CDR2 SASEGT.

This clonotype showed up many times. V usage is TRBV11-3 and J usage is TRBJ2-3; the match to TRBD2 covers 13 bases. CDR1 and CDR2 from the germline V gene are SGHNT and YENEEA. The CDR3 loop spans 16 amino acids. V was pared by 4 bases and J by 3 bases, with 4 bases of the junction left unmatched. CDR3 DNA: TGTGCCAGCAGCTCCTGGACTAGCGGGAGTACAGATACGCAGTATTTT. Protein product: CASSSWTSGSTDTQYF.

This clonotype was seen more than once but under ten times. The chain is built from TRBV5-1 and TRBJ2-7; D is uncertain. Trimming took 3 bases from V and 4 from J, leaving 14 bases between them. The CDR3 spans 14 residues. Germline CDR1 and CDR2: SGHRS and YFSETQ. The CDR3 region has the DNA TGCGCCAGCAGCTCGGTTCAGAATCTTTACGAGCAGTACTTC. Residues: CASSSVQNLYEQYF.

A few counts support this clonotype. The chain employs TRBV4-3 and TRBJ2-3; 14 nucleotides match TRBD2. The CDR3 covers 16 residues. Germline lookup yields CDR1 LGHNA and CDR2 YSLEER. After removal of 6 bases from V and 7 bases from J, the junction contained 9 bases not matched to a gene. The DNA of the CDR3 is TGCGCCAGCAGACAGACTAGCGGGGGGGCGCACTATACGCAGTATTTT. This encodes CASRQTSGGAHYTQYF.